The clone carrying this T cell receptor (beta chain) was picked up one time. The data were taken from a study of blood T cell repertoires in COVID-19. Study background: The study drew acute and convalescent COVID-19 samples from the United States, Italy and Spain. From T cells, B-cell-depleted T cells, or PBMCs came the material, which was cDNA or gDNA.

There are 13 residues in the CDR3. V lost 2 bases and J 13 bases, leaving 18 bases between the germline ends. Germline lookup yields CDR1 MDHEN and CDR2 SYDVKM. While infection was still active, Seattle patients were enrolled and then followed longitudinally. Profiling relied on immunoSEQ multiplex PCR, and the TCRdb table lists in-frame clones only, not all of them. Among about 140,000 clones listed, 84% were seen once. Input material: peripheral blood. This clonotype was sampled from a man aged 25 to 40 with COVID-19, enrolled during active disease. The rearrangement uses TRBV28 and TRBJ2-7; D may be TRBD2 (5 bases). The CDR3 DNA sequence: TGTGCCAGCAGTTTACCAGGAGGCCAAGGAAAATACTTC. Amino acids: CASSLPGGQGKYF.